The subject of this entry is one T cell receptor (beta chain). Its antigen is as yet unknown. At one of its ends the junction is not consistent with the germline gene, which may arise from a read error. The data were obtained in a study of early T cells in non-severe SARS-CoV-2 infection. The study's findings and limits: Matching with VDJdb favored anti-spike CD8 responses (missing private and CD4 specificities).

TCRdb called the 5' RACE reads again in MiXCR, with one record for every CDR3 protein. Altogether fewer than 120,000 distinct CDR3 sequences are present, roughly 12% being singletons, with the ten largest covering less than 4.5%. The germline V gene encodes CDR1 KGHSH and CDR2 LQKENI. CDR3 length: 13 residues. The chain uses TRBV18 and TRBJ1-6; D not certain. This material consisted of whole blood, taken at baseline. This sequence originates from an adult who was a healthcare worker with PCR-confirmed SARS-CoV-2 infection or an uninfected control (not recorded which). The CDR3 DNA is TGTGTCAGCTCCCCAGACCGGAATTCACCCCTCCACTTT. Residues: CVSSPDRNSPLHF.